A selection of T cell receptor beta chains follows, all from one sample in a study of blood T cell repertoires in COVID-19. Only in-frame clones appear in the TCRdb table, and some are missing; sequencing was by immunoSEQ multiplex PCR. The data show approximately 240,000 clones, roughly 80% seen once. What was sequenced was peripheral blood. The receptor set was obtained from a woman aged 60-75 years with active or convalescent COVID-19. CDR3s include the opening cysteine and the closing phenylalanine or tryptophan. A D gene is named only where the DNA matches it firmly. Clone size appears in some rows only: once, few, many, or a class for an expanded clone.

J: TRBJ2-7
size: NA
V: TRBV4-1
D: TRBD2
CDR3: CASSQDLAGGPEYF
DNA: TGCGCCAGCAGCCAAGATCTCGCGGGAGGGCCGGAGTACTTC

J: TRBJ1-2
size: NA
V: TRBV4-1
D: TRBD1
CDR3: CASSQGLQGAAGYTF
DNA: TGCGCCAGCAGCCAAGGGTTGCAGGGGGCTGCTGGCTACACCTTC

J: TRBJ2-2
size: once
V: TRBV6-4
D: TRBD2
CDR3: CASKGSPAGEDTGELFF
DNA: TGTGCCAGCAAAGGGTCCCCCGCGGGAGAGGACACCGGGGAGCTGTTTTTT

J: TRBJ1-1
size: NA
V: TRBV30
D: NA
CDR3: CAWSVRRMNTEAFF
DNA: TGTGCCTGGAGTGTACGCAGGATGAACACTGAAGCTTTCTTT

J: TRBJ2-7
size: few
V: TRBV2
D: TRBD2
CDR3: CASSESFLAGRYEQYF
DNA: TGTGCCAGCAGTGAAAGTTTCCTAGCGGGAAGGTACGAGCAGTACTTC

J: TRBJ1-1
size: NA
V: TRBV28
D: NA
CDR3: CASRQVGNTEAFF
DNA: TGTGCCAGTCGACAGGTCGGGAACACTGAAGCTTTCTTT

J: TRBJ1-4
size: NA
V: TRBV2
D: NA
CDR3: CASSNRGWGLNEKLFF
DNA: TGTGCCAGCAGCAATCGGGGGTGGGGACTGAATGAAAAACTGTTTTTT

J: TRBJ1-1
size: NA
V: TRBV7-2
D: TRBD1
CDR3: CASSPQGQGWTEAFF
DNA: TGTGCCAGCAGCCCCCAGGGACAGGGTTGGACTGAAGCTTTCTTT

J: TRBJ1-3
size: NA
V: TRBV2
D: NA
CDR3: CASSESSVPHSGNTIYF
DNA: TGTGCCAGCAGTGAATCCAGTGTTCCCCACTCTGGAAACACCATATATTTT

J: TRBJ2-1
size: few
V: TRBV28
D: TRBD2
CDR3: CASSFKGTSVFF
DNA: TGTGCCAGCAGTTTCAAAGGGACTAGTGTGTTCTTC

J: TRBJ1-4
size: NA
V: TRBV19
D: NA
CDR3: CASSIGQGNEKLFF
DNA: TGTGCCAGTAGTATTGGGCAGGGTAACGAAAAACTGTTTTTT

J: TRBJ2-5
size: NA
V: TRBV2
D: TRBD2
CDR3: CASSGRRGGETQYF
DNA: TGTGCCAGCAGCGGTAGGCGGGGGGGAGAGACCCAGTACTTC

J: TRBJ2-7
size: NA
V: TRBV6-5
D: TRBD2
CDR3: CASLDVAGAYEQYF
DNA: TGTGCCAGCCTGGACGTAGCGGGAGCCTACGAGCAGTACTTC

J: TRBJ2-1
size: NA
V: TRBV5-1
D: TRBD2
CDR3: CASSFLAGVPNEQFF
DNA: TGCGCCAGCAGCTTTCTCGCGGGAGTCCCCAATGAGCAGTTCTTC

J: TRBJ1-1
size: NA
V: TRBV6-5
D: NA
CDR3: CASTREGVATEAFF
DNA: TGTGCCAGCACCCGTGAGGGTGTGGCCACTGAAGCTTTCTTT

J: TRBJ2-1
size: once
V: TRBV5-1
D: NA
CDR3: CASSGRVADNEQFF
DNA: TGCGCCAGCAGCGGCCGGGTAGCCGACAATGAGCAGTTCTTC

J: TRBJ2-1
size: NA
V: TRBV18
D: TRBD1
CDR3: CASSPLGQSWEQFF
DNA: TGTGCCAGCTCACCATTGGGACAGTCATGGGAGCAGTTCTTC

J: TRBJ1-1
size: NA
V: TRBV19
D: NA
CDR3: CASSISRGSSAEAFF
DNA: TGTGCCAGTAGTATATCGCGGGGGAGTAGCGCTGAAGCTTTCTTT

J: TRBJ2-3
size: once
V: TRBV5-5
D: TRBD2
CDR3: CASSFGGGRWADTQYF
DNA: TGTGCCAGCAGCTTCGGCGGGGGGCGTTGGGCAGATACGCAGTATTTT

J: TRBJ2-5
size: NA
V: TRBV6-9
D: NA
CDR3: CASIFERAKGETQYF
DNA: TGTGCCAGCATTTTTGAGAGGGCCAAAGGAGAGACCCAGTACTTC

J: TRBJ2-2
size: NA
V: TRBV2
D: TRBD1
CDR3: CASSVSGTGNTGELFF
DNA: TGTGCCAGCAGCGTTTCCGGGACAGGGAACACCGGGGAGCTGTTTTTT